Described below is a single T cell receptor beta chain sequence and its context. The antigen is undetermined. This sample is drawn from a study of shared clonotypes between healthy human individuals. Points from the study as a whole: Rarefaction showed that sequencing of sorted subsets was incomplete (despite large depth). Represented diversity (both genetic and exposure-history) was limited by the small number of donors.

The germline V gene has CDR1 SGHVS and CDR2 FQNEAQ. J gave up 6 bases and V 5 bases, and 5 bases lay outside the gene matches. The CDR3 has 14 residues. It was into CD45RA+ naive and CD45RA-negative memory subsets that the CD4+ cells were split. The sorted-subset replicate PCRs were given roughly 190 ng DNA, which is 30,000 or so T cell genomes. Assay: immunoSEQ multiplex PCR; the TCRdb copy retains only in-frame clones and omits some. The sample holds 1,500,000 or so clones; just under 99% are singletons and the top ten take under 0.45%. The specimen sequenced was naive CD4+ T cells sorted from blood. Described subset: CD45RA+ positively selected. This sequence joins TRBV7-8 and TRBJ1-4; TRBD1 matches at 8 bases. The TCR comes from a man younger than 45 in good health. The DNA of the CDR3 is TGTGCCAGCAGCCGGACAGGGACGGATGAAAAACTGTTTTTT. This sequence encodes CASSRTGTDEKLFF.